This is a list of T cell receptor beta chains from one sample in a study of blood T cell repertoires in COVID-19. Clones were sequenced by immunoSEQ multiplex PCR, and TCRdb holds only the in-frame ones, with some missing. The table lists about 230,000 clones, roughly 90% of them singletons. The sample taken for sequencing was PBMCs or T cells enriched from blood (not recorded which). These receptors were taken from a woman aged 25-40 years with acute COVID-19. CDR3s include the opening cysteine and the closing phenylalanine or tryptophan. D genes are given only for firm matches. Part of the rows lack a size; the others show once, few, many or a class for expanded clones.

j_call clone_size d_call v_call cdr3_aa cdr3_nt
TRBJ1-5 . . TRBV9 CASSVGRVGQPQHF TGTGCCAGCAGCGTGGGCAGGGTTGGTCAGCCCCAGCATTTT
TRBJ2-7 . . TRBV3-1/TRBV3-2 CASSQVWGVNNEQYF TGTGCCAGCAGCCAAGTTTGGGGGGTTAACAACGAGCAGTACTTC
TRBJ2-7 once . TRBV19 CASSIVGGLLAYEQYF TGTGCCAGTAGTATCGTAGGCGGCTTATTAGCCTACGAGCAGTACTTC
TRBJ2-2 . TRBD2 TRBV29-1 CSVGGTSVGELFF TGCAGCGTTGGGGGGACTAGCGTCGGGGAGCTGTTTTTT
TRBJ1-5 . . TRBV9 CASSEGSGGSNQPQHF TGTGCCAGCAGCGAGGGCTCAGGAGGGAGCAATCAGCCCCAGCATTTT
TRBJ1-2 . TRBD1 TRBV24-1 CATSDSGTGIGGYTF TGTGCCACCAGTGATTCCGGGACAGGGATCGGTGGCTACACCTTC
TRBJ2-3 . . TRBV5-1 CASSLVTEITSTDTQYF TGCGCCAGCAGCTTGGTTACAGAGATCACTAGCACAGATACGCAGTATTTT
TRBJ1-2 . . TRBV10-3 CAISWERGGYTF TGTGCCATCAGTTGGGAGCGGGGAGGCTACACCTTC
TRBJ2-3 . . TRBV19 CASSPGSEYYTDTQYF TGTGCCAGTAGCCCCGGGTCCGAATATTACACAGATACGCAGTATTTT
TRBJ1-2 . . TRBV6-1 CASSKAAGAILYGYTF TGTGCCAGCAGTAAAGCGGCGGGGGCCATTCTCTATGGCTACACCTTC
TRBJ1-1 . . TRBV4-3 CASSLWPRGVNTEAFF TGCGCCAGCAGCCTCTGGCCCCGGGGAGTGAACACTGAAGCTTTCTTT
TRBJ2-2 . . TRBV5-1 CASSLDAGDTGELFF TGCGCCAGCAGCTTGGACGCAGGGGACACCGGGGAGCTGTTTTTT
TRBJ2-5 once . TRBV11-2 CASSLGRTAYQETQYF TGTGCCAGCAGCTTGGGTCGGACAGCTTATCAAGAGACCCAGTACTTC
TRBJ1-2 . TRBD1 TRBV7-9 CASSSDRGRSGYTF TGTGCCAGCAGCTCGGACAGGGGGCGGAGTGGCTACACCTTC
TRBJ1-1 . . TRBV7-9 CASSLTTDTEAFF TGTGCCAGCAGCTTGACCACAGACACTGAAGCTTTCTTT
TRBJ2-1 . TRBD1 TRBV11-3 CASSQGAYNEQFF TGTGCCAGCAGCCAGGGGGCTTACAATGAGCAGTTCTTC
TRBJ1-3 . . TRBV4-1 CASSQGGLGNTIYF TGCGCCAGCAGCCAAGGGGGGCTTGGAAACACCATATATTTT
TRBJ1-2 . . TRBV5-4 CASSLEPGTADGYTF TGTGCCAGCAGCTTGGAGCCTGGGACTGCCGATGGCTACACCTTC
TRBJ1-3 once . TRBV7-6 CASSLQQITGSNTIYF TGTGCCAGCAGCTTACAACAGATCACAGGCTCCAACACCATATATTTT
TRBJ2-7 . TRBD1 TRBV14 CASSLRDRGLETYEQYF TGTGCCAGCAGCTTACGGGACAGGGGGCTTGAAACCTACGAGCAGTACTTC
TRBJ1-5 . . TRBV6-5 CASSYSGRGGNQPQHF TGTGCCAGCAGTTACTCTGGCAGGGGTGGCAATCAGCCCCAGCATTTT
TRBJ2-7 . . TRBV30 CAWSVRRHDYEQYF TGTGCCTGGAGTGTACGAAGACATGACTACGAGCAGTACTTC
TRBJ1-1 . TRBD1 TRBV4-1 CASSQDRGTERNTEAFF TGCGCCAGCAGCCAAGATAGGGGGACAGAAAGGAACACTGAAGCTTTCTTT
TRBJ2-1 . TRBD1 TRBV5-1 CASSPRQGRYNEQFF TGCGCCAGCTCCCCCAGACAGGGAAGGTACAATGAGCAGTTCTTC
TRBJ2-3 . . TRBV15 CATSPGDVDTQYF TGTGCCACCAGCCCCGGAGATGTAGATACGCAGTATTTT
TRBJ1-2 . . TRBV4-2 CASSQVEMGGYGYTF TGTGCCAGCAGCCAAGTCGAGATGGGGGGCTATGGCTACACCTTC
TRBJ1-2 . . TRBV3-1/TRBV3-2 CASSLGGNYGYTF TGTGCCAGCAGCCTGGGGGGGAACTATGGCTACACCTTC
TRBJ2-1 . TRBD2 TRBV27 CASSGSGGFINEQFF TGTGCCAGCAGTGGTAGCGGGGGGTTTATCAATGAGCAGTTCTTC
TRBJ2-7 . TRBD1 TRBV27 CASSNQGALYEQYF TGTGCCAGCAGCAATCAGGGGGCCTTATACGAGCAGTACTTC
TRBJ2-1 . TRBD2 TRBV27 CASSTLAGSYNEQFF TGTGCCAGCAGTACACTAGCGGGGTCCTACAATGAGCAGTTCTTC
TRBJ2-3 . . TRBV7-8 CASSSLWQESTDTQYF TGTGCCAGCAGCTCCTTATGGCAGGAAAGCACAGATACGCAGTATTTT
TRBJ1-2 . . TRBV5-1 CASSLLQGSYGYTF TGCGCCAGCAGCTTATTGCAGGGTTCCTATGGCTACACCTTC
TRBJ2-2 . TRBD1 TRBV5-8 CASSRGQVPGELFF TGTGCCAGCAGCCGGGGACAGGTTCCCGGGGAGCTGTTTTTT
TRBJ2-7 . . TRBV25-1 CASSESFGGTDQYEQYF TGTGCCAGCAGTGAATCGTTCGGAGGGACAGACCAGTACGAGCAGTACTTC
TRBJ1-5 . . TRBV5-4 CASSGGTGGPQHF TGTGCCAGCAGCGGTGGCACCGGCGGGCCCCAGCATTTT
TRBJ2-5 . TRBD1 TRBV14 CASSPFWDREETQYF TGTGCCAGCAGCCCCTTTTGGGACAGGGAAGAGACCCAGTACTTC
TRBJ1-1 . . TRBV7-6 CASRREGFGTEAFF TGTGCCAGCCGAAGGGAGGGGTTTGGCACTGAAGCTTTCTTT
TRBJ2-6 once . TRBV30 CAWTVSGANVLTF TGTGCCTGGACGGTTTCTGGGGCCAACGTCCTGACTTTC
TRBJ2-5 . . TRBV29-1 CSEATGPETQYF TGCAGCGAAGCGACAGGCCCGGAGACCCAGTACTTC